This T cell receptor beta chain was sequenced in a study of identical twins. TCRdb reprocessed the 5' RACE reads with MiXCR, giving one entry per CDR3 protein. The sample carries fewer than 250,000 distinct CDR3 sequences, 7.5% recorded once. CDR1 and CDR2 (germline): MNHEY, SMNVEV (reference sequence). Trimming took 5 bases from V and 3 from J, leaving 14 bases between them. The CDR3 has 15 residues. Study-wide results and caveats: Twins' excess sharing was less marked for out-of-frame beta sequences.

As to this clonotype: Its antigen is not known.

The same sample was also studied in work on yellow fever vaccine responses in identical twins.

The TCR was taken from a woman between 18 and 29 years old in good health. Sequenced: CD8+ T cells sorted from blood. V and J are TRBV27 and TRBJ2-1; D unclear. In DNA form, the CDR3 reads TGTGCCAGCAGTCCCCACCTCGGAGACTACAATGAGCAGTTCTTC. This translates into CASSPHLGDYNEQFF.